These 6 T cell receptor beta chains came from one sample sequenced in a study of shared clonotypes between healthy human individuals. This table comes from immunoSEQ multiplex PCR, and its TCRdb copy is limited to in-frame clones, with some not included. This sample carries 90,000 to 120,000 clones, 65% to 75% of them seen once, and the ten largest clones take around 24%. The specimen sequenced was memory CD8+ T cells sorted from blood. Subset in this sample: CD45RO+ cells pooled with CCR7-negative TemRA cells. The origin of the receptors is a woman in her twenties or thirties in good health.

The V gene is TRBV25-1, the J gene TRBJ2-1; 7 nucleotides align to TRBD1. This CDR3 comprises 17 residues. Looked up from germline, CDR1 is MGHDK and CDR2 is SYGVNS. J lost 1 base, V lost 4 bases, and 10 bases had no gene match. CDR3 coding DNA: TGTGCCAGCAGTGTAGGGGGCGCACCGCGGTCCTACAATGAGCAGTTCTTC. It translates to CASSVGGAPRSYNEQFF.

The chain is built from TRBV11-2 and TRBJ2-7, with a weak D call TRBD2 (5 bases). The CDR3 is 13 residues long. The germline CDR1 and CDR2 sequences are SGHAT and FQNNGV. V was clipped by 6 bases and J by 6 bases, with 15 bases between them. The CDR3 coding sequence is TGTGCCAGCAGTTGGACTCAGGCGGGCGAGCAGTACTTC. As protein: CASSWTQAGEQYF.

The chain combines TRBV10-3 with TRBJ1-5, with D possibly being TRBD1 (6 bases). The V end lost 3 bases, the J end lost 7 bases, and 13 bases lay between the germline ends. The CDR3 is made up of 14 amino acids. Germline loops: CDR1 ENHRY, CDR2 SYGVKD. The CDR3 is CAISDGGARQPQHF. CDR3 DNA: TGTGCCATCAGTGACGGGGGCGCACGGCAGCCCCAGCATTTT.

The chain recombines TRBV5-4 with TRBJ2-5, with D perhaps TRBD2 (5 bases). V gave up 0 bases and J gave up 10 bases, with 7 bases separating them. The germline V gene encodes CDR1 SGHNT and CDR2 YYREEE (reference sequence). The CDR3 consists of 11 residues. The CDR3 DNA reads TGTGCCAGCAGCTTGGCCGGGGACCAGTACTTC. Translation gives CASSLAGDQYF.

V gene TRBV2 combines with J gene TRBJ2-1; a weak D match, TRBD2 (6 bases). Germline V lookup: CDR1 SNHLY, CDR2 FYNNEI. V lost 7 bases, J lost 3 bases, and 13 bases lay in between. The CDR3 loop spans 14 amino acids. The CDR3: CASTPGLSYNEQFF. CDR3 coding DNA: TGTGCCAGCACCCCGGGACTCAGCTACAATGAGCAGTTCTTC.

The chain joins TRBV27 to TRBJ1-1; D is ambiguous. The CDR3 is 13 residues long. The germline gives CDR1 MNHEY, CDR2 SMNVEV (reference sequence). Trimming cost V 3 bases and J 4 bases, with 9 bases left between them. The CDR3 loop reads CASSFEVGTEAFF. The CDR3 DNA follows: TGTGCCAGCAGTTTCGAGGTGGGCACTGAAGCTTTCTTT.